This T cell receptor (beta chain) was recovered during a study of long-term antiretroviral therapy in people with HIV. Per germline, CDR1 MGHRA and CDR2 YSYEKL. The V and J ends lost 4 bases and 5 bases respectively, with 17 bases between them. The CDR3 is made up of 15 amino acids. Study observations and caveats: After ART, diversity increased yet remained lower than transplant donor controls. Collection of the blood took place between the mid-2000s and the late 2010s. The ART regimens in use then may have been less effective than current ones.

The assay used was immunoSEQ (version v3.0), run at survey level. What sequencing targeted per sample was roughly 40,000-50,000 T-cell genomes. Assay used: immunoSEQ multiplex PCR; TCRdb lists only in-frame clones, some missing. Seen here are 30,000 or so clones, roughly 90% observed once, and the top ten hold roughly 4.3%. Points on this clone: Its antigen is still unknown.

Here the sequenced sample was unsorted PBMCs, taken just over 5 years after starting antiretroviral therapy. The V gene is TRBV4-1, the J gene TRBJ1-2, with D unclear. The TCR comes from a woman in her forties with HIV. The CDR3 reads CASSPQSRGDYGYTF. The CDR3 DNA reads as TGCGCCAGCAGCCCTCAGTCCCGGGGAGATTATGGCTACACCTTC.